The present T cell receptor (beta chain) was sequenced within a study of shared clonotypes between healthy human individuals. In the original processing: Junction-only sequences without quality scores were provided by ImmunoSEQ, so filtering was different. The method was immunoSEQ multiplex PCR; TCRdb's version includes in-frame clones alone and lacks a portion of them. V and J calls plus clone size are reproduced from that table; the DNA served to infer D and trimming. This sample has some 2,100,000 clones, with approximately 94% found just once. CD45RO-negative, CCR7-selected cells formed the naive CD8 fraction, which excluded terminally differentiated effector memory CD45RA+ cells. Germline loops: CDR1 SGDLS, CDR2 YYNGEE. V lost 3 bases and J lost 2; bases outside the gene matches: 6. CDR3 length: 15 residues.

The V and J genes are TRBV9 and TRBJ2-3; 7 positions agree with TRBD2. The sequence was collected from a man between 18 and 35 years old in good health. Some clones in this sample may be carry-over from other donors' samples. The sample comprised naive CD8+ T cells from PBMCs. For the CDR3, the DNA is TGTGCCAGCAGCGGAAGACTAGCCTCCACAGATACGCAGTATTTT. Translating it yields CASSGRLASTDTQYF.